The 23 T cell receptor beta chains listed next were all sequenced from one sample in a study of patients and donors after allogeneic stem cell transplantation. TCRdb itself ran the RT-PCR reads through MiXCR, one entry per CDR3 protein. The sample includes about 400,000 distinct CDR3 sequences, around 15% seen only once; the top ten take less than 8%. Sequencing was carried out using blood, either unsorted or a sorted T cell fraction (not recorded which). All receptors come from a human donor who was either an allogeneic HSCT recipient or a stem cell or donor lymphocyte infusion donor (not recorded which). It is not recorded whose cells these are; they may come from a transplant donor.

This clonotype has ten or more counts. The gene calls are TRBV2 and TRBJ2-1; D unresolved. V lost 4 bases, J lost 9 bases, and 13 bases lay in between. The germline V gene has CDR1 SNHLY and CDR2 FYNNEI. The CDR3 length is 13 residues. CDR3 bases: TGTGCCAGCAGTGGAGCTGTGGCAAGTGAGCAGTTCTTC. Its protein is CASSGAVASEQFF.

This clonotype was counted between two and nine times. This sequence joins TRBV20-1 and TRBJ2-7; D unresolved. The germline gives CDR1 DFQATT, CDR2 SNEGSKA (reference sequence). Trimming left V 0 bases short and J 5 bases short, with 11 bases between. CDR3 length equals 13 residues. CDR3 sequence: CSARDDSLHEQYF. For the CDR3, the DNA is TGCAGTGCTAGAGACGACTCCCTCCACGAGCAGTACTTC.

The chain joins TRBV9 to TRBJ2-5; the D gene is possibly TRBD2 (6 bases). V gave up 2 bases and J gave up 0 bases, with 11 bases separating them. In germline, CDR1 is SGDLS, CDR2 YYNGEE. CDR3 length equals 15 residues. The DNA of the CDR3 is TGTGCCAGCAGCGTCCGGGGGACGAACCAAGAGACCCAGTACTTC. Translation: CASSVRGTNQETQYF.

This clonotype came up a few times. The V and J genes are TRBV19 and TRBJ1-5, with no clear D. This CDR3 is built from 17 residues. V dropped 1 base and J dropped 0 bases, with 13 bases sitting between them. CDR1 is LNHDA and CDR2 is SQIVND in the germline V gene (reference sequence). The CDR3 DNA follows: TGTGCCAGTAGTATAGGGAGGCAGGTTTATAGCAATCAGCCCCAGCATTTT. Translation: CASSIGRQVYSNQPQHF.

The V call is TRBV3-1, the J call TRBJ2-1; no clear D gene. V lost 0 bases, J lost 8 bases, and 11 bases lay in between. This CDR3 spans 14 amino acids. Germline V gives CDR1 LGHDT, CDR2 YNNKEL (reference sequence). CDR3 nucleotide sequence: TGTGCCAGCAGCCAAGATCTCCCCTCACATGAGCAGTTCTTC. Protein: CASSQDLPSHEQFF.

In this sample, this clonotype turned up a few times. DNA of the CDR3: TGTGCCAGCAGCCCAACCAATACAGGGCTTGGAGGCTACACCTTC. Protein product: CASSPTNTGLGGYTF. The J gene is TRBJ1-2, the V gene TRBV7-3, with D possibly matching TRBD1 (6 bases). Germline loops: CDR1 SGHTA, CDR2 FQGTGA. V was pared by 5 bases and J by 8 bases, with 21 bases between. The CDR3 extends over 15 amino acids.

V is TRBV4-1 and J is TRBJ1-3, with D unclear. Germline V lookup: CDR1 MGHRA, CDR2 YSYEKL. The germline V and J ends were trimmed by 4 bases and 0 bases, with 10 bases remaining between them. The length of the CDR3 is 15 residues. The chain's CDR3 is CASSRGSLSGNTIYF. In DNA form, the CDR3 reads TGCGCCAGCAGCCGCGGGTCCCTCTCTGGAAACACCATATATTTT.

This clonotype was recorded a few times. V and J are TRBV5-1 and TRBJ2-5; TRBD2 matches at 11 bases. Trimming removed 4 bases from V and 5 bases from J; junction bases left unmatched: 7. This CDR3 comprises 15 residues. CDR1 and CDR2 (germline): SGHRS, YFSETQ. The DNA for the CDR3 is TGCGCCAGCAGCACTAGCGGGAGTCGAGGGGAGACCCAGTACTTC. Translated, it gives CASSTSGSRGETQYF.

At least ten counts were recorded for this clonotype. The chain employs TRBV27 and TRBJ2-1; 7 bases are shared with TRBD2. V was clipped by 4 bases and J by 4 bases; unmatched bases: 10. CDR1 is MNHEY, CDR2 SMNVEV, per germline (reference sequence). The CDR3 is made up of 16 amino acids. CDR3 residues: CASSSGLVGEYNEQFF. CDR3 nucleotide sequence: TGTGCCAGCAGTTCCGGACTAGTTGGGGAATACAATGAGCAGTTCTTC.

The J gene is TRBJ1-5, the V gene TRBV2; D is possibly TRBD1 (5 bases). Germline-derived CDR1 and CDR2 are SNHLY and FYNNEI. The CDR3 consists of 15 residues. The V gene lost 1 base and the J gene lost 4 bases, with 11 bases spanning the gap. In nucleotides, the CDR3 is TGTGCCAGCAGTGAAGGACGACAGTGGAATCAGCCCCAGCATTTT. This translates into CASSEGRQWNQPQHF. Supplemented by reference TRBV2 and TRBJ1-5, the full variable domain reads EPEVTQTPSHQVTQMGQEVILRCVPISNHLYFYWYRQILGQKVEFLVSFYNNEISEKSEIFDDQFSVERPDGSNFTLKIRSTKLEDSAMYFCASSEGRQWNQPQHFGDGTRLSIL.

This rearrangement joins TRBV24-1 to TRBJ2-1; D gene ambiguous. Trimming cost V 0 bases and J 7 bases, with 3 bases left between them. Per germline, CDR1 KGHDR and CDR2 SFDVKD. The CDR3 covers 12 residues. The CDR3 loop is CATSDLKNEQFF. Here the CDR3 DNA reads TGTGCCACCAGTGATTTGAAGAATGAGCAGTTCTTC.

A few counts support this clonotype. The chain joins TRBV20-1 to TRBJ2-3; D possibly corresponds to TRBD1 (5 bases). The V end was cut by 3 bases, the J end by 4 bases, with 11 bases between. Germline V gives CDR1 DFQATT, CDR2 SNEGSKA (reference sequence). CDR3 length equals 13 residues. CDR3 bases: TGCAGTGCTAGCCAGGGCAGCGCAGATACGCAGTATTTT. It translates to CSASQGSADTQYF.

This clonotype was counted a few times. The chain carries TRBV4-3 and TRBJ2-7; tentatively, D is TRBD2 (5 bases). V lost 6 bases and J lost 1, with 13 bases in between. Germline CDR1 and CDR2: LGHNA and YSLEER. There are 14 residues in the CDR3. The CDR3 DNA sequence: TGCGCCAGCAGTCCAGCGGATAATTCCTACGAGCAGTACTTC. It encodes CASSPADNSYEQYF.

In its sample, this clonotype was seen a few times. This chain uses TRBV20-1 with TRBJ1-2, with D maybe TRBD1 (5 bases). CDR3 length equals 14 residues. Germline V CDR1 and CDR2: DFQATT, SNEGSKA (reference sequence). V lost 6 bases, J lost 3 bases, and 17 bases lay in between. DNA of the CDR3: TGCAGTGCACCCTGGCAGGGTAGGGACTATGGCTACACCTTC. It codes for CSAPWQGRDYGYTF.

This chain uses TRBV4-3 with TRBJ2-1; D is perhaps TRBD1 (6 bases). Per germline, CDR1 LGHNA and CDR2 YSLEER. V dropped 1 base and J dropped 3 bases, with 16 bases sitting between them. The CDR3 totals 17 residues. For the CDR3, the DNA is TGCGCCAGCAGCCAAGCTCCAACAGGGTGGAGCTACAATGAGCAGTTCTTC. Residues: CASSQAPTGWSYNEQFF.

This clonotype was counted a few times. The gene calls are TRBV29-1 and TRBJ2-5, with 9 nucleotides matching TRBD1. The germline V gene encodes CDR1 SQVTM and CDR2 ANQGSEA. The CDR3 has 17 residues. The J segment lost 1 base and the V segment lost 0 bases, leaving 9 bases of the junction unmatched. DNA of the CDR3: TGCAGCGTTGAAGATCCCCGGGACAGGGAGCTCCAAGAGACCCAGTACTTC. It yields the protein CSVEDPRDRELQETQYF. Drawing the rest from reference TRBV29-1 and TRBJ2-5, the complete variable domain is SAVISQKPSRDICQRGTSLTIQCQVDSQVTMMFWYRQQPGQSLTLIATANQGSEATYESGFVIDKFPISRPNLTFSTLTVSNMSPEDSSIYLCSVEDPRDRELQETQYFGPGTRLLVL.

This clonotype appeared a few times. V gene TRBV6-5 combines with J gene TRBJ2-1, with 8 bases aligning to TRBD2. The CDR3 covers 16 residues. V was pared by 0 bases and J by 2 bases, with 3 bases of the junction left unmatched. Germline CDR1 MNHEY, CDR2 SVGAGI. The CDR3 sequence: CASSYSVAGPYNEQFF. Written as DNA, the CDR3 is TGTGCCAGCAGTTACTCGGTAGCGGGACCCTACAATGAGCAGTTCTTC.

The chain links TRBV2 to TRBJ2-1; 12 nucleotides align to TRBD2. Germline CDR1 and CDR2: SNHLY and FYNNEI. There are 14 residues in the CDR3. With V trimmed by 10 bases and J by 4 bases, 5 bases remained unmatched. The CDR3 nucleotides read TGTGCCACCTCCGGGACTAGCGGGTACAATGAGCAGTTCTTC. This gives the protein CATSGTSGYNEQFF. The whole variable domain, filled in from reference TRBV2 and TRBJ2-1, reads EPEVTQTPSHQVTQMGQEVILRCVPISNHLYFYWYRQILGQKVEFLVSFYNNEISEKSEIFDDQFSVERPDGSNFTLKIRSTKLEDSAMYFCATSGTSGYNEQFFGPGTRLTVL.

This clonotype has just a few counts. The rearrangement links TRBV5-1 to TRBJ2-6, with 9 bases identical to TRBD1. Germline assignment: CDR1 SGHRS and CDR2 YFSETQ. The V segment lost 4 bases and the J segment 0 bases; nucleotides outside the gene matches: 14. The CDR3 is made up of 20 amino acids. Here the CDR3 DNA reads TGCGCCAGCAGCACCCCTGGACAGGGGACCCATCCCTCTGGGGCCAACGTCCTGACTTTC. It translates to CASSTPGQGTHPSGANVLTF.

The chain is built from TRBV5-1 and TRBJ2-3; either TRBD1 or TRBD2 may fit D (6 bases each). Germline assignment: CDR1 SGHRS and CDR2 YFSETQ. The CDR3 has 16 amino acids. V dropped 3 bases and J dropped 1 base, with 15 bases sitting between them. CDR3 protein: CASSSLGRGRTDTQYF. Here the CDR3 DNA reads TGCGCCAGCAGCTCCCTAGGTCGGGGGCGCACAGATACGCAGTATTTT.

In its sample, this clonotype was seen a few times. The rearrangement links TRBV7-3 to TRBJ1-3, with unresolved D. The CDR3 sequence is 13 residues long. The germline V gene has CDR1 SGHTA and CDR2 FQGTGA. V was shortened by 4 bases and J by 8 bases, with 12 bases between the two germline ends. CDR3 in DNA: TGTGCCAGCAGCTCCGCCCGCGGGGACACCATATATTTT. As protein: CASSSARGDTIYF.

The V call is TRBV3-1, the J call TRBJ2-3, with no clear D. Germline V lookup: CDR1 LGHDT, CDR2 YNNKEL (reference sequence). Trimming stripped 4 bases from V and 0 bases from J, with 14 bases between. There are 16 residues in the CDR3. The chain's CDR3 is CASSRLLSHSTDTQYF. CDR3 bases: TGTGCCAGCAGCCGACTTCTAAGCCATAGCACAGATACGCAGTATTTT.

V and J are TRBV7-2 and TRBJ2-5; D is ambiguous. Trimming took off 2 bases at V and 7 bases at J, with 14 bases between the two ends. The CDR3 sequence is 14 residues long. The germline V gene encodes CDR1 SGHTA and CDR2 FQGNSA. The CDR3, as DNA: TGTGCCAGCAGCTTAAAGCCTTCTGGAGCGACCCAGTACTTC. It codes for CASSLKPSGATQYF.